The present T cell receptor beta chain was sequenced within a study of identical twins. Overall study results and limits: Sharing of beta out-of-frame sequences by twins showed a weaker excess.

There are many counts of this clonotype. What it binds is not known. A template switching step contributed a universal primer site, while unique molecular identifiers were present in the cDNA. TCRdb re-called the 5' RACE reads with MiXCR, one entry per CDR3 protein. The sample shows hundreds of thousands of distinct CDR3 sequences, roughly 9.8% of them seen only once. Germline CDR1 reads MGHDK; CDR2 reads SYGVNS. The junction had 1 base not matched to a gene; V was cut back by 6 bases and J by 1 base. This CDR3 has 14 amino acids. This sample also appeared in a second study, on yellow fever vaccine responses in identical twins. According to that study: Among the twins, the vaccine T cell response reportedly seemed partly convergent and partly personalized.

The clonotype comes from a woman aged 18-29 years in good health. The chain joins TRBV25-1 to TRBJ2-4; 9 bases fit TRBD1. The specimen sequenced was CD8+ T cells sorted from blood. CDR3 sequence reads: CASSGTGAKNIQYF. CDR3 in DNA: TGTGCCAGCAGCGGGACAGGGGCCAAAAACATTCAGTACTTC.